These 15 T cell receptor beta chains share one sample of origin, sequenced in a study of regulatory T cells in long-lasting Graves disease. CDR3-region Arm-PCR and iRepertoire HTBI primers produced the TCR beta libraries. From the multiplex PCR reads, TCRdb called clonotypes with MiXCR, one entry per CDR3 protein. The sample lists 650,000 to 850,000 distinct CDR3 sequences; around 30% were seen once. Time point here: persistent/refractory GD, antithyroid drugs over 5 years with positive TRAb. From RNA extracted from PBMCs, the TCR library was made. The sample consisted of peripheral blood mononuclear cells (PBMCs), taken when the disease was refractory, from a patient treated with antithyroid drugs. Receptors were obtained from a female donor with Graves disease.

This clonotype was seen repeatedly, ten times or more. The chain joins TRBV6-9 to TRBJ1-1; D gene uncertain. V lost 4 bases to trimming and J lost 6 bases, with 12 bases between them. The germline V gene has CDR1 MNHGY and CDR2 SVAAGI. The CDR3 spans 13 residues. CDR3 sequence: CASSLGYDAEAFF. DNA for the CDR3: TGTGCCAGCAGTTTGGGATATGACGCTGAAGCTTTCTTT.

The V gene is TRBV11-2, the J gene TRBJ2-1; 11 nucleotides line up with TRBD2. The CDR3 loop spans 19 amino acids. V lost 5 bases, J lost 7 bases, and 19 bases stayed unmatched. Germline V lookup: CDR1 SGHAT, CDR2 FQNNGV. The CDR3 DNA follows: TGTGCCAGCAGCCTCGACCGTCTAGCGGGAGGTCTAGGGAGGAATGAGCAGTTCTTC. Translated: CASSLDRLAGGLGRNEQFF.

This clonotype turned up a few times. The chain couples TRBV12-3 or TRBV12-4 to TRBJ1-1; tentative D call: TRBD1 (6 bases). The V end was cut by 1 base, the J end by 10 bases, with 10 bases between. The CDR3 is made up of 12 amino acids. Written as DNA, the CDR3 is TGTGCCAGCAGTTTAGACAGGGTCGGAGCTTTCTTT. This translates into CASSLDRVGAFF.

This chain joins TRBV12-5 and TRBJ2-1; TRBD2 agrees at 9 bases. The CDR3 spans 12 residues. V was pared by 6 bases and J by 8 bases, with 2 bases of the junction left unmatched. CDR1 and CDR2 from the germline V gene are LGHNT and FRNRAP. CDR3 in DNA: TGTGCTAGTGGCCGACTAGCGGATGAGCAGTTCTTC. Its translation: CASGRLADEQFF.

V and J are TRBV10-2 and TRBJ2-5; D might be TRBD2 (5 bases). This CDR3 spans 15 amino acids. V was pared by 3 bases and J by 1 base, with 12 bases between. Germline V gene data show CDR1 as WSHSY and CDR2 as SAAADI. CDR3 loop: CASSEERVLQETQYF. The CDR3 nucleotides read TGCGCCAGCAGTGAAGAGAGGGTTCTCCAAGAGACCCAGTACTTC.

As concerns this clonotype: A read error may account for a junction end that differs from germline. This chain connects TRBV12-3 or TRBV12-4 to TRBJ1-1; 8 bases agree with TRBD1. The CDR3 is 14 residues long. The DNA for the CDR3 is TGTGCCAGCAGACGGACAGGGTTTAACACTGGAGCTTTCTTT. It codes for CASRRTGFNTGAFF.

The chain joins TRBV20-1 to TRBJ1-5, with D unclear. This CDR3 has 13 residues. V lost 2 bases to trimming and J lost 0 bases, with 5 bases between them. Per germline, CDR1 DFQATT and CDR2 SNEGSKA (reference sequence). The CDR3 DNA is TGCAGTGCTAGACATTCTAGCAATCAGCCCCAGCATTTT. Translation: CSARHSSNQPQHF.

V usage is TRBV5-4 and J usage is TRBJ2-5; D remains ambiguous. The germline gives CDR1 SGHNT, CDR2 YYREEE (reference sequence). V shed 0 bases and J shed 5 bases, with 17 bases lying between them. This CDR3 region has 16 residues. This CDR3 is CASSLVGQGWQETQYF. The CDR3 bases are TGTGCCAGCAGCTTGGTTGGCCAAGGGTGGCAGGAGACCCAGTACTTC.

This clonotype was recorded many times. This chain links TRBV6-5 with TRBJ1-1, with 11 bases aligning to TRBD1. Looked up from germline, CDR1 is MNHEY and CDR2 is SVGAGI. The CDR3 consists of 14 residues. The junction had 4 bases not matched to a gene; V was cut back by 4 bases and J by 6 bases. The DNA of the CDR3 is TGTGCCAGCAGTTCCGGGACAGGGGGACCTGAAGCTTTCTTT. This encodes CASSSGTGGPEAFF.

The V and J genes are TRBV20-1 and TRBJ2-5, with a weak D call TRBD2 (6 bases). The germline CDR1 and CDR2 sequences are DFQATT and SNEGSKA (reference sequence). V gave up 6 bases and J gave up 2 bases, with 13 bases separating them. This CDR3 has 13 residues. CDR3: CSAALAPQETQYF. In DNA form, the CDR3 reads TGCAGTGCGGCGCTAGCGCCGCAAGAGACCCAGTACTTC.

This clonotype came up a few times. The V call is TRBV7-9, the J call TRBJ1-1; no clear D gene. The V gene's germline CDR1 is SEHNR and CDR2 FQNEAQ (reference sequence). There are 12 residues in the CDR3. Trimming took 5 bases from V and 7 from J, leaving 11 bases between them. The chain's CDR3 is CASSTGPLEAFF. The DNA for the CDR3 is TGTGCCAGCAGCACCGGGCCCCTTGAAGCTTTCTTT.

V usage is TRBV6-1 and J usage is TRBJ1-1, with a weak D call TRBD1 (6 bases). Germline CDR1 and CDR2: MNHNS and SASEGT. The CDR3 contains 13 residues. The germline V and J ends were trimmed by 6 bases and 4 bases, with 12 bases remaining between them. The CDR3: CASRATGTTEAFF. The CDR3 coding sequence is TGTGCCAGCAGAGCTACAGGGACCACTGAAGCTTTCTTT.

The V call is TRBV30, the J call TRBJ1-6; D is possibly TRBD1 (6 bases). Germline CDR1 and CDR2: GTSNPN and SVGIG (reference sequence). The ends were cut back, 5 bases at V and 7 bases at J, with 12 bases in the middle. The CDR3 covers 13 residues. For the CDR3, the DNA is TGTGCCTGGCAAACCGGGACAAATTCACCCCTCCACTTT. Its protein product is CAWQTGTNSPLHF.

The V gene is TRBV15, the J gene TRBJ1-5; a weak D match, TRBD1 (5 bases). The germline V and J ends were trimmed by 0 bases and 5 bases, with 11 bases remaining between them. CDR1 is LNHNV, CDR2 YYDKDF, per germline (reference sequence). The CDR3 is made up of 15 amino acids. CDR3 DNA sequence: TGTGCCACCAGCAGAGATCATCCAGGGTATCAGCCCCAGCATTTT. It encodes CATSRDHPGYQPQHF.

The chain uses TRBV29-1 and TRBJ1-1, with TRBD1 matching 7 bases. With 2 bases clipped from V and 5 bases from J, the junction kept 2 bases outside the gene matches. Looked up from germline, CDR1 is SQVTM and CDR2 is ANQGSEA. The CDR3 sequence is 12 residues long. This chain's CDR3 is CSVENRGTEAFF. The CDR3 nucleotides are TGCAGCGTTGAAAACAGGGGAACTGAAGCTTTCTTT.